The 16 T cell receptor beta chains given below trace back to one sample, sequenced in a study of blood T cell repertoires in COVID-19. Using immunoSEQ multiplex PCR, the repertoire was profiled, and TCRdb retains in-frame clones only, with some absent. The profile shows about 200,000 clones, 65% to 85% of them singletons. The sequenced sample was PBMCs or T cells enriched from blood (not recorded which). The source is a middle-aged woman with acute COVID-19.

The chain couples TRBV19 to TRBJ2-3; D might be TRBD2 (5 bases). With 2 bases removed from V and 2 bases from J, the gap between germline ends came to 8 bases. The V gene's germline CDR1 is LNHDA and CDR2 SQIVND (reference sequence). The CDR3 contains 14 residues. CDR3 DNA: TGTGCCAGTAGTATAACCGGGATCACAGATACGCAGTATTTT. Its translation is CASSITGITDTQYF.

This rearrangement joins TRBV11-3 to TRBJ2-1, with 7 bases fitting TRBD1. The CDR3 is made up of 15 amino acids. Germline assignment: CDR1 SGHNT and CDR2 YENEEA. V shed 1 base, J shed 4 bases, and the junction held 4 bases outside the gene matches. The CDR3 DNA follows: TGTGCCAGCAGCTTAGGTGGGACAGCTTACAATGAGCAGTTCTTC. It translates to CASSLGGTAYNEQFF.

The chain employs TRBV28 and TRBJ1-2; 10 bases fit TRBD1. Germline lookup yields CDR1 MDHEN and CDR2 SYDVKM. V trimming: 5 bases; J trimming: 4 bases; junction bases outside the gene matches: 4. The CDR3 runs to 14 residues. The DNA for the CDR3 is TGTGCCAGCAGTAGACAGGGGGCCATCTATGGCTACACCTTC. Protein: CASSRQGAIYGYTF.

The chain employs TRBV12-2 and TRBJ2-1; TRBD2 is the table's D call, not checked against the DNA. TRBV12-2 is termed a pseudogene. The CDR3 totals 18 residues. The CDR3 spells CASRPLLAGGHMCNEQFF. CDR3 coding DNA: TGTGCAAGTCGCCCCTTACTAGCGGGAGGGCATATGTGTAATGAGCAGTTCTTC.

This clone was detected only a few times. The chain recombines TRBV14 with TRBJ1-2, with 8 bases lining up with TRBD1. The CDR3 is made up of 14 amino acids. The junction had 1 base not matched to a gene; V was cut back by 4 bases and J by 0 bases. Germline V CDR1 and CDR2: SGHDN, FVKESK. CDR3 nucleotide sequence: TGTGCCAGCAGCCCCAGGGGGCCTAACTATGGCTACACCTTC. This encodes CASSPRGPNYGYTF. The full variable domain, with the rest looked up from reference TRBV14 and TRBJ1-2, is EAGVTQFPSHSVIEKGQTVTLRCDPISGHDNLYWYRRVMGKEIKFLLHFVKESKQDESGMPNNRFLAERTGGTYSTLKVQPAELEDSGVYFCASSPRGPNYGYTFGSGTRLTVV.

The chain uses TRBV25-1 and TRBJ2-2; 13 nucleotides agree with TRBD2. V dropped 4 bases and J dropped 6; count of bases not matched to a gene: 5. This CDR3 has 16 residues. The germline V gene encodes CDR1 MGHDK and CDR2 SYGVNS. DNA for the CDR3: TGTGCCAGCAGTGGACCGGGACTAGCGGGATCCGGGGAGCTGTTTTTT. As protein: CASSGPGLAGSGELFF.

The rearrangement uses TRBV5-1 and TRBJ1-4; D perhaps matches TRBD1 (5 bases). Germline CDR1 reads SGHRS; CDR2 reads YFSETQ. The V end lost 0 bases, the J end lost 8 bases, and 11 bases lay between the germline ends. The CDR3 has 14 residues. CDR3 in DNA: TGCGCCAGCAGCTTGGGACAGTTAGGGGAAAAACTGTTTTTT. It encodes CASSLGQLGEKLFF. Full variable domain (remainder filled in from reference TRBV5-1 and TRBJ1-4): KAGVTQTPRYLIKTRGQQVTLSCSPISGHRSVSWYQQTPGQGLQFLFEYFSETQRNKGNFPGRFSGRQFSNSRSEMNVSTLELGDSALYLCASSLGQLGEKLFFGSGTQLSVL.

This rearrangement joins TRBV19 to TRBJ1-1, with D tentatively TRBD1 (6 bases). The CDR3 sequence is 14 residues long. The germline CDR1 and CDR2 sequences are LNHDA and SQIVND (reference sequence). Deletions cut 10 bases from V and 1 base from J, with 16 bases between. CDR3 coding DNA: TGTGCCACTTCAGTAGTGACAGGGAACACTGAAGCTTTCTTT. As protein: CATSVVTGNTEAFF.

This CDR3 reads CATSEVSGSVGELFF. CDR3 sequence (DNA): TGTGCCACCAGTGAGGTTAGCGGGAGCGTCGGGGAGCTGTTTTTT. The rearrangement links TRBV24-1 to TRBJ2-2; 9 nucleotides line up with TRBD2. The CDR3 has 15 amino acids. The V gene end was trimmed by 4 bases and the J gene end by 7 bases; junction bases not matched to a gene: 6. Germline CDR1 KGHDR, CDR2 SFDVKD.

The chain has TRBV27 and TRBJ2-6, with 8 bases aligning to TRBD1. The V gene's germline CDR1 is MNHEY and CDR2 SMNVEV (reference sequence). The J segment lost 3 bases and the V segment lost 2 bases, leaving 3 bases of the junction unmatched. The CDR3 runs to 16 residues. CDR3 protein: CASSLQGAGGANVLTF. The CDR3 region has the DNA TGTGCCAGCAGTTTACAGGGGGCTGGTGGGGCCAACGTCCTGACTTTC.

The chain uses TRBV7-3 and TRBJ1-1; D ambiguous. V was shortened by 0 bases and J by 0 bases, with 5 bases between the two germline ends. The CDR3 runs 14 residues. CDR1 is SGHTA, CDR2 FQGTGA, per germline. In DNA form, the CDR3 reads TGTGCCAGCAGCTTAACGCGATTGAACACTGAAGCTTTCTTT. Its translation is CASSLTRLNTEAFF. The variable domain in full, with the rest retrieved from reference TRBV7-3 and TRBJ1-1, is GAGVSQTPSNKVTEKGKYVELRCDPISGHTALYWYRQSLGQGPEFLIYFQGTGAADDSGLPNDRFFAVRPEGSVSTLKIQRTERGDSAVYLCASSLTRLNTEAFFGQGTRLTVV.

The chain uses TRBV7-2 and TRBJ1-5; D possibly corresponds to TRBD1 (5 bases). The germline gives CDR1 SGHTA, CDR2 FQGNSA. This CDR3 has 17 residues. V lost 1 base and J lost 5, with 18 bases in between. The CDR3 DNA sequence: TGTGCCAGCAGCTTAGATTTCAGGTCAGGGCTCGATCAGCCCCAGCATTTT. Translating it yields CASSLDFRSGLDQPQHF.

The V and J genes are TRBV6-2 or TRBV6-3 and TRBJ2-7, with unresolved D. Germline CDR1 is MNHEY and CDR2 is SVGEGT. Trimming cost V 5 bases and J 3 bases, with 5 bases left between them. This CDR3 is 11 amino acids long. The CDR3 nucleotides read TGTGCCAGCAGTCCCTACTACGAGCAGTACTTC. Its translation is CASSPYYEQYF.

V gene TRBV7-9 combines with J gene TRBJ1-5; 12 nucleotides match TRBD1. In germline, CDR1 is SEHNR, CDR2 FQNEAQ (reference sequence). CDR3 size: 16 residues. The trim removed 1 base at V and 4 bases at J, leaving 2 bases unmatched. The CDR3 reads CASSLGDRGRNQPQHF. CDR3 coding DNA: TGTGCCAGCAGCTTAGGGGACAGGGGGCGAAATCAGCCCCAGCATTTT.

CDR3 protein: CASSSDRGVANEKLFF. The DNA of the CDR3 is TGTGCCAGCAGCTCGGACAGGGGGGTTGCTAATGAAAAACTGTTTTTT. This sequence joins TRBV28 and TRBJ1-4, with TRBD1 identical over 10 bases. This CDR3 region has 16 residues. Per the germline V gene, CDR1 is MDHEN and CDR2 is SYDVKM. The V and J ends lost 6 bases and 3 bases, in that order; junction bases with no gene match: 7.

The chain employs TRBV5-1 and TRBJ2-5; D uncertain. CDR1 is SGHRS, CDR2 YFSETQ, per germline. With 0 bases removed from V and 1 base from J, the gap between germline ends came to 16 bases. The CDR3 has 17 amino acids. The CDR3 DNA follows: TGCGCCAGCAGCTTGGGACTCAACAAACGGTCCCAAGAGACCCAGTACTTC. Translated: CASSLGLNKRSQETQYF.